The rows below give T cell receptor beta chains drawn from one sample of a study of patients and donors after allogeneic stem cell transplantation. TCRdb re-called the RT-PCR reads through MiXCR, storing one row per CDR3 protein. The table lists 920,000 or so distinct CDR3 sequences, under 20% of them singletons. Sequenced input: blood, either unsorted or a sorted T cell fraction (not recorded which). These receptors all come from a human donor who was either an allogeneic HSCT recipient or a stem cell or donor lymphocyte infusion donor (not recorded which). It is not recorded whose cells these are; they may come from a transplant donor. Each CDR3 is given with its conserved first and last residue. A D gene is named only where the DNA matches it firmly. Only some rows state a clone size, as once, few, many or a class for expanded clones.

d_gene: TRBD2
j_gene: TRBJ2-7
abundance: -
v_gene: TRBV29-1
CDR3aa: CSVGTSGYSYEQYF
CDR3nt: TGCAGCGTTGGCACTAGCGGGTACTCCTACGAGCAGTACTTC

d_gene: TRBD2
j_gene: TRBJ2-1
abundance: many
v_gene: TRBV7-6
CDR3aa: CASSFSGSNEQFF
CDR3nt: TGTGCCAGCAGTTTTAGCGGGAGTAATGAGCAGTTCTTC

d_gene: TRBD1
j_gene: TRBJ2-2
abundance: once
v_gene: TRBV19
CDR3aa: CASSTQGASGGELFF
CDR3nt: TGTGCCAGTAGCACACAGGGGGCGAGTGGCGGGGAGCTGTTTTTT

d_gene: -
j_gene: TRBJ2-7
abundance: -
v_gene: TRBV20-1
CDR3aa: CSAKAPERVYGQYF
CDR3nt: TGCAGTGCGAAAGCCCCCGAGCGGGTCTACGGGCAGTACTTC

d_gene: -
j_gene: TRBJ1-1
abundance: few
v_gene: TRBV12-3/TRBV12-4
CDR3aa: CASSPNSGTSHTEAFF
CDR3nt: TGTGCCAGCAGCCCGAATTCAGGGACCTCCCACACTGAAGCTTTCTTT

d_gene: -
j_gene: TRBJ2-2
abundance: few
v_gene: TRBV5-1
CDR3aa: CASSLFPPGSNTGELFF
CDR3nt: TGCGCCAGCAGCTTGTTTCCCCCCGGCAGTAACACCGGGGAGCTGTTTTTT

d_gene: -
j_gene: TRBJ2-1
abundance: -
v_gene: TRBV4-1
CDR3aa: CASSQDKAGNEQFF
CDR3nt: TGCGCCAGCAGCCAAGATAAGGCGGGGAATGAGCAGTTCTTC

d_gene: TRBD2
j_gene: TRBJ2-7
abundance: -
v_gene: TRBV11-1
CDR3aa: CASSRQGLAGTYEQYF
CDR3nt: TGTGCCAGCAGCCGGCAGGGACTAGCGGGGACCTACGAGCAGTACTTC

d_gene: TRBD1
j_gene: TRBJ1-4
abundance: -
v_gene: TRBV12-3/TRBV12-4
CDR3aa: CASRQGAPNEKLFF
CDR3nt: TGTGCCAGCAGACAGGGGGCACCTAATGAAAAACTGTTTTTT

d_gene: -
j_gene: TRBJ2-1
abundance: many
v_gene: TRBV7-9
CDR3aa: CASSLSGWDEQFF
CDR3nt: TGTGCCAGCAGCTTATCGGGGTGGGATGAGCAGTTCTTC

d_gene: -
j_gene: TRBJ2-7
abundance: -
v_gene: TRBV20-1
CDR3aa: CSARGQDPYEQYF
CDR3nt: TGCAGTGCTAGAGGTCAGGACCCCTACGAGCAGTACTTC

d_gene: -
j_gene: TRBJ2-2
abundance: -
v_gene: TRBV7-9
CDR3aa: CASSFMGKETGELFF
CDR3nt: TGTGCCAGCAGCTTCATGGGGAAAGAGACCGGGGAGCTGTTTTTT

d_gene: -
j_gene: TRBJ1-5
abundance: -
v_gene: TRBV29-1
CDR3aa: CSPTTSEGWIYSNQPQHF
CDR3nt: TGCAGCCCGACGACTTCTGAAGGATGGATTTATAGCAATCAGCCCCAGCATTTT

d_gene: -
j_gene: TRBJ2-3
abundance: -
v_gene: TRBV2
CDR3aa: CASSANDGDTQYF
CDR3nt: TGTGCCAGCAGTGCTAACGACGGCGACACGCAGTATTTT

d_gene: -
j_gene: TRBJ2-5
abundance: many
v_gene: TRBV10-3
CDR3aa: CAISVGPQNQETQYF
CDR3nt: TGTGCCATCAGTGTGGGCCCCCAGAACCAAGAGACCCAGTACTTC

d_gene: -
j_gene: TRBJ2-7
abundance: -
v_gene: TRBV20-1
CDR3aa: CSAKGGHLTSFSYEQYF
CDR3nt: TGCAGTGCTAAAGGGGGGCACCTTACCTCTTTCTCCTACGAGCAGTACTTC

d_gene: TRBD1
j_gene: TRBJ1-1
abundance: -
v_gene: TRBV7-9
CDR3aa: CASSTGDGNTEAFF
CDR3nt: TGTGCCAGCAGCACAGGGGACGGGAACACTGAAGCTTTCTTT

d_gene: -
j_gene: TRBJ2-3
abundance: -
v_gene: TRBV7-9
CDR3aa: CASSLVGSEISTDTQYF
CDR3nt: TGTGCCAGCAGCTTAGTTGGCAGCGAGATTAGCACAGATACGCAGTATTTT

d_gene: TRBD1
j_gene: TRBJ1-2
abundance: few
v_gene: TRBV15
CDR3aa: CATSRDKTGGAGGYTF
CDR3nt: TGTGCCACCAGCAGAGATAAGACAGGGGGCGCAGGTGGCTACACCTTC

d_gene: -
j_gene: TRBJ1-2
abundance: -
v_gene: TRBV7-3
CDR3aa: CASSLSAGYGYTF
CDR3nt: TGTGCCAGCAGCTTATCGGCCGGGTATGGCTACACCTTC

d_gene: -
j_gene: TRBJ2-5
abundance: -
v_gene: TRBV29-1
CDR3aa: CSVEDVPSTTLQETQYF
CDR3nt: TGCAGCGTTGAAGACGTGCCCTCCACTACCCTCCAAGAGACCCAGTACTTC

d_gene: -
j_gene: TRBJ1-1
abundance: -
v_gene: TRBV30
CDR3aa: CAWSVLRGAFF
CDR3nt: TGTGCCTGGAGTGTACTGAGAGGAGCTTTCTTT

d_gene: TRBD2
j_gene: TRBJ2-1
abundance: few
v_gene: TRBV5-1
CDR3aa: CASSFLAGGFDNEQFF
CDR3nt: TGCGCCAGCAGCTTTTTAGCGGGAGGCTTCGACAATGAGCAGTTCTTC

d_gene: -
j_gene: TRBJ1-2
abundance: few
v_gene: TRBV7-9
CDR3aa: CASSLGASYYGYTF
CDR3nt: TGTGCCAGCAGCTTAGGGGCGTCGTACTATGGTTACACCTTC

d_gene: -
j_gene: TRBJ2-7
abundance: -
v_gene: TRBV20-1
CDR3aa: CSARLSGPPYEQYF
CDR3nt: TGCAGTGCTAGATTGTCAGGGCCTCCCTACGAGCAGTACTTC

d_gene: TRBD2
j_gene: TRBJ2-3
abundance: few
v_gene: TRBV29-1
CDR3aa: CSVRLPLAGGVDTQYF
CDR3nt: TGCAGCGTACGACTCCCACTAGCGGGGGGGGTAGATACGCAGTATTTT

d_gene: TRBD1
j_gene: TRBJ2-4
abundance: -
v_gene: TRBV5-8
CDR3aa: CASRSDRETKNIQYF
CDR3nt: TGTGCCAGCAGATCGGACAGGGAAACCAAAAACATTCAGTACTTC

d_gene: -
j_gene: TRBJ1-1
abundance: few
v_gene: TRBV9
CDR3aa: CASSANTGKAFF
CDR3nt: TGTGCCAGCAGCGCAAACACAGGAAAAGCTTTCTTT

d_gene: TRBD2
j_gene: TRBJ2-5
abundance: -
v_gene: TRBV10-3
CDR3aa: CAISEAVAGGQETQYF
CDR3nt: TGTGCCATCAGTGAGGCGGTAGCGGGGGGACAAGAGACCCAGTACTTC

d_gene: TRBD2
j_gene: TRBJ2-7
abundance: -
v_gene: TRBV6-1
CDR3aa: CASLFAGRGYEQYF
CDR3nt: TGTGCCAGTCTCTTTGCCGGGAGGGGGTACGAGCAGTACTTC

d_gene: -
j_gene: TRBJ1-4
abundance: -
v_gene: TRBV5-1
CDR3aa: CASSLGMVGEKLFF
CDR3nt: TGCGCCAGCAGCTTGGGTATGGTGGGGGAAAAACTGTTTTTT

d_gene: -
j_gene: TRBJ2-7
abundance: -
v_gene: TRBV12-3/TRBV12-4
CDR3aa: CASSLARREQYF
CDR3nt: TGTGCCAGCAGTTTGGCTCGGCGCGAGCAGTACTTC

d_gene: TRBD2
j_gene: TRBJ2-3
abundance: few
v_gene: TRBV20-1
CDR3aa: CSAVSGTGADTQYF
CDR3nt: TGCAGTGCTGTTAGCGGGACTGGTGCAGATACGCAGTATTTT

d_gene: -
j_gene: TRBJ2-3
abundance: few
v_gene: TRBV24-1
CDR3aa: CATSAEGRVEDTQYF
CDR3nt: TGTGCCACCAGTGCGGAGGGGCGGGTGGAAGATACGCAGTATTTT

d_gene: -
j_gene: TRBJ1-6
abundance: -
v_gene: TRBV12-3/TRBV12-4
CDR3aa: CASRRLRGSPLHF
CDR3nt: TGTGCCAGCAGGCGACTCCGGGGATCACCCCTCCACTTT

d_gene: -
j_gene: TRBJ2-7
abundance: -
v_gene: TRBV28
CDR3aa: CASILPTSAGYEQYF
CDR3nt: TGTGCCAGCATTTTACCGACTAGTGCGGGGTACGAGCAGTACTTC

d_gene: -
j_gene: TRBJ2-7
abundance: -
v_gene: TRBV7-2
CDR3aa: CASSFYRAPSYEQYF
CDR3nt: TGTGCCAGCAGCTTTTACAGGGCACCCTCCTACGAGCAGTACTTC

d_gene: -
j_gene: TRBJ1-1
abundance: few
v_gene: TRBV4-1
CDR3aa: CAINFYSTEAFF
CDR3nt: TGCGCCATCAACTTCTACAGCACTGAAGCTTTCTTT

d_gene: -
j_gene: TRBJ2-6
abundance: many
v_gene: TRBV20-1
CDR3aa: CSARGSSGANVLTF
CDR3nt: TGCAGTGCTAGAGGTAGCTCTGGGGCCAACGTCCTGACTTTC